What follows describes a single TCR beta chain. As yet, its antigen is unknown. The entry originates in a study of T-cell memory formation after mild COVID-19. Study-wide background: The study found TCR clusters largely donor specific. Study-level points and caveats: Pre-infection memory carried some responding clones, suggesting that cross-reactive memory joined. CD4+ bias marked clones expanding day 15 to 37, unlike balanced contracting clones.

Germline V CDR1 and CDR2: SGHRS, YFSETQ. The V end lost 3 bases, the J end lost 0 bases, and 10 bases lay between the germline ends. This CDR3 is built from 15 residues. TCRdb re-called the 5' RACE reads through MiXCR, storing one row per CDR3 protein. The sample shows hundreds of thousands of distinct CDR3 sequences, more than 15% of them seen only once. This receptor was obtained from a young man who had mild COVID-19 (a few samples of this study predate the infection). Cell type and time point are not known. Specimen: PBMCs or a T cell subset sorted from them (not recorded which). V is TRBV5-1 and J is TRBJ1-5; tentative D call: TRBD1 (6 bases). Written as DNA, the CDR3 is TGCGCCAGCAGCTGGGCAGGGGATAGCAATCAGCCCCAGCATTTT. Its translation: CASSWAGDSNQPQHF.